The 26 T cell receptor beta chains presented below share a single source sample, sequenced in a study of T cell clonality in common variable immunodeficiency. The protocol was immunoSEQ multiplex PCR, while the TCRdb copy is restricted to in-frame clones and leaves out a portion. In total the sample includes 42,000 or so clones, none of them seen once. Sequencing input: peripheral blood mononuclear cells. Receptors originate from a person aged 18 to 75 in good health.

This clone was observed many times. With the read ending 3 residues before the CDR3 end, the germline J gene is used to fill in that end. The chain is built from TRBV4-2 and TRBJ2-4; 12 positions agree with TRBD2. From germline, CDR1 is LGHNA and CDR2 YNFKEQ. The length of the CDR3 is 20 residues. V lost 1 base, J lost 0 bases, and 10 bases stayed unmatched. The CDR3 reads CASSQGLAGGVIVAKNIQYF. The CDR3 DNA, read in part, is TGTGCCAGCAGCCAAGGGCTAGCGGGAGGGGTGATCGTAGCCAAAAACATT.

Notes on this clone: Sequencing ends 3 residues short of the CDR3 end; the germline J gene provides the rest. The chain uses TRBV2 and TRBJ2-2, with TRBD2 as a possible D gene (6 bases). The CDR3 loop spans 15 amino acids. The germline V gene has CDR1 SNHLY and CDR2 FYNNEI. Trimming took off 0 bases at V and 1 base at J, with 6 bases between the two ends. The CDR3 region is CASSEASGNTGELFF. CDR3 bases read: TGTGCCAGCAGTGAAGCTAGCGGGAACACCGGGGAG.

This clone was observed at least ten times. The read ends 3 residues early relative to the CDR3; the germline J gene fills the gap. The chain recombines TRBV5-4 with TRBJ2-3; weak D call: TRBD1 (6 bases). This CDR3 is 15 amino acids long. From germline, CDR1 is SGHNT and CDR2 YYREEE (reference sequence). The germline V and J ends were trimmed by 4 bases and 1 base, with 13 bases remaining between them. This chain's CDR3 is CASSRDGGGTDTQYF. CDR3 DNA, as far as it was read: TGTGCCAGCAGCCGCGATGGGGGCGGCACAGATACG.

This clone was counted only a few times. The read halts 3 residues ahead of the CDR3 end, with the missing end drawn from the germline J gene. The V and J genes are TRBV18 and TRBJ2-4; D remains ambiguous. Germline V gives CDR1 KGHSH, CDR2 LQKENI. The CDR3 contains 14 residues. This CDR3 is CASSPPRPLRGQYF. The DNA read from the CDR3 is TGTGCCAGCTCACCACCCAGGCCGCTGCGTGGT.

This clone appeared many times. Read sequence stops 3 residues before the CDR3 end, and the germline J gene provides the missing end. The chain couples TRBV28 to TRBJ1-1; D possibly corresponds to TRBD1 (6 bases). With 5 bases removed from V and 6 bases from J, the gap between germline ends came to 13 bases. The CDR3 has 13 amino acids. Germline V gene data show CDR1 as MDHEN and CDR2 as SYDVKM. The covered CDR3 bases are TGTGCCAGCAGTCTAACAGGGAGTCCTGAA. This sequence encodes CASSLTGSPE. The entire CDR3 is CASSLTGSPEAFF.

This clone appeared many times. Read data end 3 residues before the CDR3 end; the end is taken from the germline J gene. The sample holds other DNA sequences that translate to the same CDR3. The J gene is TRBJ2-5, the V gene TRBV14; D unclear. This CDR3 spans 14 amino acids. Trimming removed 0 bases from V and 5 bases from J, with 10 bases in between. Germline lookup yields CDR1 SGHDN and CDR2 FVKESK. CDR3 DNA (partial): TGTGCCAGCAGCCAAGATTTCAGTAAGGAGACC. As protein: CASSQDFSKET. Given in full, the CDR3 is CASSQDFSKETQYF.

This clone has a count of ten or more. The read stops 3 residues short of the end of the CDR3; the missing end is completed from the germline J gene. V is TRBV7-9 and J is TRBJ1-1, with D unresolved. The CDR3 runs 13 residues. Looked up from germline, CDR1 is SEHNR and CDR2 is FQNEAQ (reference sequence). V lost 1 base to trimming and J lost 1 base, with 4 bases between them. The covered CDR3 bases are TGTGCCAGCAGCTTAGGCAGGAACACTGAA. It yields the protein CASSLGRNTE. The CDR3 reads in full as CASSLGRNTEAFF.

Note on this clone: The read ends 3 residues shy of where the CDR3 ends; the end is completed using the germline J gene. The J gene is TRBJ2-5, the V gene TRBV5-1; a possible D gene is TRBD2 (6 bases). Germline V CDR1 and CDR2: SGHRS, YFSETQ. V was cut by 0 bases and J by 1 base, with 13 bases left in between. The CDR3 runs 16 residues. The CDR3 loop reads CASSLAGTGFQETQYF. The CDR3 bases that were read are TGCGCCAGCAGCTTGGCCGGGACTGGATTCCAAGAGACC.

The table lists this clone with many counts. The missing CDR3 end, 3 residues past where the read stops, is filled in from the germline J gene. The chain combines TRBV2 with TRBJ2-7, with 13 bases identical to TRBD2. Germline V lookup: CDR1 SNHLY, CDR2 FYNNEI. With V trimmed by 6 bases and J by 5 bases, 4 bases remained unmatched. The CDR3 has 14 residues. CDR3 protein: CASSRLAGGDEQYF. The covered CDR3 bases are TGTGCCAGCAGCAGACTAGCGGGAGGCGACGAG.

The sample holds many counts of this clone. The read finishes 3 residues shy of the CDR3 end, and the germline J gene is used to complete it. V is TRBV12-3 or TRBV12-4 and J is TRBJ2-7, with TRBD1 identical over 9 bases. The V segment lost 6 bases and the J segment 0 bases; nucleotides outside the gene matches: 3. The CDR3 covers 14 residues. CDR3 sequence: CASRPGQGSYEQYF. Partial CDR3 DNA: TGTGCCAGCAGACCGGGACAGGGCTCCTACGAG.

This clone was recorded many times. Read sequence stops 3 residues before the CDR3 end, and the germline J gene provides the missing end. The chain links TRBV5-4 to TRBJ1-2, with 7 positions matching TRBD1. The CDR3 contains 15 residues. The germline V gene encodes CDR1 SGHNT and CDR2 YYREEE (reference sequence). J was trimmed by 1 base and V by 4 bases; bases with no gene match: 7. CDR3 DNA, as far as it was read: TGTGCCAGCAGCCGCGGGACAGAAATTAACTATGGC. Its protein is CASSRGTEINYG. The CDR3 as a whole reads CASSRGTEINYGYTF.

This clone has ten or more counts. CDR3 DNA (partial): TGTGCCAGTAGTATAGATTGGGCCACCGGGGAG. Encoded protein: CASSIDWATGE. In full, the CDR3 is CASSIDWATGELFF. The chain joins TRBV19 to TRBJ2-2; no definite D call. The read gets to within 3 residues of the CDR3 end, and the germline J gene fills in the rest. The length of the CDR3 is 14 residues. Germline V gene sequence: CDR1 LNHDA, CDR2 SQIVND (reference sequence). The V end lost 0 bases, the J end lost 4 bases, and 6 bases lay between the germline ends.

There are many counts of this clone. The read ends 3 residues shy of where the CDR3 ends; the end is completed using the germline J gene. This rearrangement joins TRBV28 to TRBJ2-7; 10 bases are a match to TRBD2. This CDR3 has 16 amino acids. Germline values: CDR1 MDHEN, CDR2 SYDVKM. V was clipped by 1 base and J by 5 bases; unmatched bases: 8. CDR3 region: CASSLFRASGSHEQYF. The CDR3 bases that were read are TGTGCCAGCAGTTTATTTAGGGCTAGCGGGAGCCACGAG.

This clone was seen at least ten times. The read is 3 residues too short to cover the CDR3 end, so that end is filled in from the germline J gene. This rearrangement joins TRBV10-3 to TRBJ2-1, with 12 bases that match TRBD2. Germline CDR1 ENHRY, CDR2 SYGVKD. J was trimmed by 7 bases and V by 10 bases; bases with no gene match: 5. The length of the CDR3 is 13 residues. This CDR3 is CATKTSGSNEQFF. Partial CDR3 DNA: TGTGCCACGAAGACTAGCGGGAGTAATGAG.

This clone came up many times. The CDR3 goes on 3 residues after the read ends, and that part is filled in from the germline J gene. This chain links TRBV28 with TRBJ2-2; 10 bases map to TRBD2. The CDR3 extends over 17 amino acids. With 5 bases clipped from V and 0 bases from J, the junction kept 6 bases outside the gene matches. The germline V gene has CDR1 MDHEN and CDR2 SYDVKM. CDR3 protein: CASSTYSGRSNTGELFF. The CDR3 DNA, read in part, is TGTGCCAGCAGTACATATAGCGGGAGGTCGAACACCGGGGAG.

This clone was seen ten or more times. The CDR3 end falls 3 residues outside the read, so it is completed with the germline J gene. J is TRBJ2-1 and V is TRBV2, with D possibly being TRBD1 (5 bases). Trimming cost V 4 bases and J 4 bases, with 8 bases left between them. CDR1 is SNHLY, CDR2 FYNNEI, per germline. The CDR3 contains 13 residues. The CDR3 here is CASSGTNYNEQFF. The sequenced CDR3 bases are TGTGCCAGCAGTGGGACAAATTACAATGAG. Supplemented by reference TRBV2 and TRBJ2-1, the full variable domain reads EPEVTQTPSHQVTQMGQEVILRCVPISNHLYFYWYRQILGQKVEFLVSFYNNEISEKSEIFDDQFSVERPDGSNFTLKIRSTKLEDSAMYFCASSGTNYNEQFFGPGTRLTVL.

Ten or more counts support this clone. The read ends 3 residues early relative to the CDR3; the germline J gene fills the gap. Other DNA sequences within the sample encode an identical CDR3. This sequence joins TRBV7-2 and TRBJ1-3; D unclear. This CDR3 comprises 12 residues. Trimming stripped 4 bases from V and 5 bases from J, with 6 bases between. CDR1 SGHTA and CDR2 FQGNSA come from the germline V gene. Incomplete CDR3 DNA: TGTGCCAGCAGCTCAGAGAGAAACACC. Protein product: CASSSERNT. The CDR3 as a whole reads CASSSERNTIYF. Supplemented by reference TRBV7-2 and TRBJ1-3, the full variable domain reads GAGVSQSPSNKVTEKGKDVELRCDPISGHTALYWYRQSLGQGLEFLIYFQGNSAPDKSGLPSDRFSAERTGGSVSTLTIQRTQQEDSAVYLCASSSERNTIYFGEGSWLTVV.

The CDR3 protein is CASSLRQGSEAFF. CDR3 DNA, as far as it was read: TGTGCCAGTAGCCTAAGACAGGGCTCTGAA. This sequence joins TRBV19 and TRBJ1-1; 7 nucleotides line up with TRBD1. The read finishes 3 residues shy of the CDR3 end, and the germline J gene is used to complete it. The CDR3 spans 13 residues. Germline lookup yields CDR1 LNHDA and CDR2 SQIVND (reference sequence). Trimming took 6 bases from V and 6 from J; bases not matched to a gene: 7.

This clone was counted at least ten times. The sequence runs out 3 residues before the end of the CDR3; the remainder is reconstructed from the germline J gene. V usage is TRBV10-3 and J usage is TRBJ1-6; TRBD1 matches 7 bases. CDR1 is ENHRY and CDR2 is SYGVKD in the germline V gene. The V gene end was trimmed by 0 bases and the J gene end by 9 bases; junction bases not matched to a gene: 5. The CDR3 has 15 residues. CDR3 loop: CAISESGTDVSPLHF. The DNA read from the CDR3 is TGTGCCATCAGTGAGTCGGGGACAGATGTTTCACCC.

The CDR3 region is CASSLLVAGTDEQFF. The part of the CDR3 DNA that was read is TGTGCCAGCAGTTTGTTAGTAGCGGGAACCGATGAG. The chain employs TRBV2 and TRBJ2-1; TRBD2 matches 8 bases. The CDR3 end lies 3 residues beyond the end of the read and is filled in from the germline J gene. The trim removed 5 bases at V and 8 bases at J, leaving 11 bases unmatched. This CDR3 comprises 15 residues. Germline CDR1 reads SNHLY; CDR2 reads FYNNEI.

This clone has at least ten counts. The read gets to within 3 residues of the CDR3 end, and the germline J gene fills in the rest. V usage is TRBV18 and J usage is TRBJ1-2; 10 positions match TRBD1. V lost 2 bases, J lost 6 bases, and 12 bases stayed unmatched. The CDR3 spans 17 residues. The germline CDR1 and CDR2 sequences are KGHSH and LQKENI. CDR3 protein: CASSPLPGQGFSNGYTF. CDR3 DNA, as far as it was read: TGTGCCAGCTCACCATTACCGGGACAGGGGTTTTCGAATGGC.

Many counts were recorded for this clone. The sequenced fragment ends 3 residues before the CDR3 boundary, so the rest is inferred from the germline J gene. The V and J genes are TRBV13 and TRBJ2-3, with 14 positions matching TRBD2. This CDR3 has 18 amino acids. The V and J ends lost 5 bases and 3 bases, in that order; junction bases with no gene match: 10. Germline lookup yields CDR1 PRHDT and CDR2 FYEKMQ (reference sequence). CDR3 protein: CASSPRLAGGPRTDTQYF. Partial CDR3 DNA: TGTGCCAGCAGCCCACGACTAGCGGGAGGGCCCCGAACAGATACG.

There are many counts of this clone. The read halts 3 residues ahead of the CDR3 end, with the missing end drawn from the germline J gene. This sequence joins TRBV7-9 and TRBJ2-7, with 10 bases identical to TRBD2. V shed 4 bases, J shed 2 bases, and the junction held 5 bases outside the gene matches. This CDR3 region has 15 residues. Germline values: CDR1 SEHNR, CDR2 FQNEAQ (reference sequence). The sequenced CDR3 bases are TGTGCCAGCAGCTCGGGACTAGCGAGCGCCTACGAG. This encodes CASSSGLASAYE. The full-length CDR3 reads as CASSSGLASAYEQYF. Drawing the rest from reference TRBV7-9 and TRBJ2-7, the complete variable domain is DTGVSQNPRHKITKRGQNVTFRCDPISEHNRLYWYRQTLGQGPEFLTYFQNEAQLEKSRLLSDRFSAERPKGSFSTLEIQRTEQGDSAMYLCASSSGLASAYEQYFGPGTRLTVT.

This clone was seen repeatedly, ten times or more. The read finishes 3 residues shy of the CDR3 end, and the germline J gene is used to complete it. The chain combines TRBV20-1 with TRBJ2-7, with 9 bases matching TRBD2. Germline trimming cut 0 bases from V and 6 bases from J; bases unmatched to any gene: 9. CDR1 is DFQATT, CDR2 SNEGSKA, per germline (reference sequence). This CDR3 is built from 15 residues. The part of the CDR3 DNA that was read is TGCAGTGCTAGAGATCAGCCTAGTAGCGGGGGCGAG. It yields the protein CSARDQPSSGGE. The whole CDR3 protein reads CSARDQPSSGGEQYF.

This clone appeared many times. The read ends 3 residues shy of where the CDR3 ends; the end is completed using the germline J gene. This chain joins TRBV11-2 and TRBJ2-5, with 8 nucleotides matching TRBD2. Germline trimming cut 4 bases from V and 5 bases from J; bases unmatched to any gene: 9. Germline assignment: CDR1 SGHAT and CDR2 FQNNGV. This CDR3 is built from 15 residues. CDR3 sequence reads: CASSSQGLVGETQYF. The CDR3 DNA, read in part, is TGTGCCAGCAGCTCACAGGGACTAGTAGGGGAGACC. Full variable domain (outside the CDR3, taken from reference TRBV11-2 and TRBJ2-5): EAGVAQSPRYKIIEKRQSVAFWCNPISGHATLYWYQQILGQGPKLLIQFQNNGVVDDSQLPKDRFSAERLKGVDSTLKIQPAKLEDSAVYLCASSSQGLVGETQYFGPGTRLLVL.

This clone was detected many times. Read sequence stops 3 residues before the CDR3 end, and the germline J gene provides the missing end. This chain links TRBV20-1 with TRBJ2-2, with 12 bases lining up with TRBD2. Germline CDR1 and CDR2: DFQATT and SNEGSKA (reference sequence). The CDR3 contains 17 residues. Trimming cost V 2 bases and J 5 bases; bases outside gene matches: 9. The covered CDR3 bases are TGCAGTGCTAGATCCCTAGCGGGAGGGCCGCGGACCGGGGAG. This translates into CSARSLAGGPRTGE. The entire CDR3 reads CSARSLAGGPRTGELFF.